This T cell receptor beta chain came from a study of blood T cell repertoires in COVID-19. V dropped 4 bases and J dropped 6 bases, with 12 bases sitting between them. The CDR3 has 13 residues. Looked up from germline, CDR1 is SGHAT and CDR2 is FQNNGV. Generated by immunoSEQ multiplex PCR, the TCRdb table keeps only in-frame clones and is missing some. This sample yields about 370,000 clones, of which roughly 89% are seen a single time; about 1.7% belongs to the top ten. The recovered donors of Cohort 3 showed two negative PCRs, clearance, or symptom resolution. This chain uses TRBV11-2 with TRBJ1-2; D is possibly TRBD1 (6 bases). Sequenced input: PBMCs or T cells enriched from blood (not recorded which). This sequence was found in a woman younger than 45 who had recovered from COVID-19. The CDR3 region has the DNA TGTGCCAGCAGCTCTGGGGGGGCGGATGGCTACACCTTC. Its translation: CASSSGGADGYTF.